This TCR beta chain appears in the sequencing data of a study of T cell repertoires in cytomegalovirus infection. This clonotype was seen many times. Its specificity is unknown. This CDR3 has 13 amino acids. Trimming took 8 bases from V and 8 from J; bases not matched to a gene: 9. Germline values: CDR1 SGHTA, CDR2 FQGNSA. TCRdb processed the reads anew with MiXCR; each CDR3 protein has one entry. The sample has some 700,000 distinct CDR3 sequences, roughly 30% seen once. Notes on the study in general: Summed frequency of shared TCR beta families picked out CMV carriers who also had the relevant HLA.

The chain links TRBV7-2 to TRBJ1-2; 9 nucleotides agree with TRBD1. The TCR was taken from a human donor in good health (CMV status not recorded). Some clones in this sample may be carry-over from other donors' samples. The sequencing here drew on cultured PBMCs, taken from culture after CMV antigen stimulation. CDR3 sequence (DNA): TGTGCCAGCCGCGGGACAGGGTATCGCGGCTACACCTTC. Encoded protein: CASRGTGYRGYTF.